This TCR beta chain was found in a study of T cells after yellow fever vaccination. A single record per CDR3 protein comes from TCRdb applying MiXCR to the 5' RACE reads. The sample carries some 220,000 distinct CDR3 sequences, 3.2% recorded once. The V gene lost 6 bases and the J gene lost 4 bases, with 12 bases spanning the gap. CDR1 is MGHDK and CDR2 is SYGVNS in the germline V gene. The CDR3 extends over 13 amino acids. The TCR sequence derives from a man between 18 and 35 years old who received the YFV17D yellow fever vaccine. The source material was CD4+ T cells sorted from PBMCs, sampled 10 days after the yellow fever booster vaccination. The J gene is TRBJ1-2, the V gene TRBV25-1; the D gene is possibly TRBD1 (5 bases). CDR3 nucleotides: TGTGCCAGCAGCAAGCAGAGGGGCTATGGCTACACCTTC. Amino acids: CASSKQRGYGYTF.